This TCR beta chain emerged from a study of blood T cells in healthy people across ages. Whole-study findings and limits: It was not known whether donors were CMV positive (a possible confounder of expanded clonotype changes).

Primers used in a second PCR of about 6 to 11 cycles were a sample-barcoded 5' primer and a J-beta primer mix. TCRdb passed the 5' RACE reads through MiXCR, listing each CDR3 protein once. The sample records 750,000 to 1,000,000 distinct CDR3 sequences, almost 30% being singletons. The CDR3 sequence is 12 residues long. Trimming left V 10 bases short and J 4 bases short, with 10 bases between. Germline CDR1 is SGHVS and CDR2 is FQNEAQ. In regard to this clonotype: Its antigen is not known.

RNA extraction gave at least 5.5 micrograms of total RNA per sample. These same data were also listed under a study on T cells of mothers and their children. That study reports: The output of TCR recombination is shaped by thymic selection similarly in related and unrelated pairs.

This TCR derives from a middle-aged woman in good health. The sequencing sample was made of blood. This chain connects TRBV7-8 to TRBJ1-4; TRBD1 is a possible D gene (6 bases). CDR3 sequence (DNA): TGTGCCACCGGGGGCGGTAATGAAAAACTGTTTTTT. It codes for CATGGGNEKLFF.